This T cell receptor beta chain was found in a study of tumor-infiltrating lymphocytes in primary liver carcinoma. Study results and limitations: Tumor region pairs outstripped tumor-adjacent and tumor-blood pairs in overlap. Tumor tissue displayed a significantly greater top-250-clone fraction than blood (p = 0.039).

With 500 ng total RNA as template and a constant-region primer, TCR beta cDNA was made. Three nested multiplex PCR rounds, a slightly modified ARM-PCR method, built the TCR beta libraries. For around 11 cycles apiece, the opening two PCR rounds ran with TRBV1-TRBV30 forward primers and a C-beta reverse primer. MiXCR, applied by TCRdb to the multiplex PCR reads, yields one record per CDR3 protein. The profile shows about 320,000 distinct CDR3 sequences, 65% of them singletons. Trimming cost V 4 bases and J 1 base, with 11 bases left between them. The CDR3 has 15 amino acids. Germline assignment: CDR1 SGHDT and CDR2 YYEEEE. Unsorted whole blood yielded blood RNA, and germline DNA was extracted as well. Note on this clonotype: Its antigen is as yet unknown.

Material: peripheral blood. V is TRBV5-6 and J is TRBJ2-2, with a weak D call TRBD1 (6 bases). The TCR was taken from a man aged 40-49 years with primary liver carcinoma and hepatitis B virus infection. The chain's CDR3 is CASSLTGENTGELFF. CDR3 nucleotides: TGTGCCAGCAGCCTGACAGGAGAGAACACCGGGGAGCTGTTTTTT.